This T cell receptor (beta chain) was retrieved from a study of shared clonotypes between healthy human individuals (dated by TCRdb to between 2020 and 2021). With respect to the entire study: Three men and two women, aged 18 to 49 years, made up the cohort. Per donor, three plates each were used for CD4 naive and CD4 memory, two for CD8 naive, and one for CD8 memory. To estimate repertoire size and how much clonotypes are shared between individuals, the study performed deep sequencing of blood TCR repertoires from a handful of healthy adults. Libraries were prepared and TCR repertoires were sequenced by different laboratories using diverse techniques, in order to increase sequencing depth and limit assay-specific biases. Per donor, leukapheresis produced somewhere between about 0.85 and 10 billion PBMCs.

As regards this clone: The specificity of this receptor is unknown. Base qualities are not provided; no much larger clone lies one nucleotide away.

Results and caveats for the whole study, not just this receptor: Naive subsets generally had larger estimated clonotype richness than memory subsets. Rarefaction of sorted-subset datasets indicated incomplete sequencing despite the large sequencing depth. Only blood was sampled, and tissue TCR repertoires likely differ from those in blood. The small number of donors limited the genetic and exposure-history diversity represented. Pairwise subsampling led to the expectation that sequencing depth would affect the degree of clonotype sharing among donors. Higher generation probabilities were observed for clonotypes shared by all four sorted-subset donors than for non-shared clonotypes. Across several donors, approximately 4.6% of naive CD4, around 3.3% of naive CD8, around 2.1% of memory CD4, and around 0.4% of memory CD8 clonotypes were shared.

V and J are truncated by 3 bases and 8 bases respectively, leaving an intervening sequence of 23 bases. According to the germline V gene, CDR1 reads SNHLY and CDR2 reads FYNNEI. The CDR3 spans 16 residues, from the cysteine through the phenylalanine. CDR3 DNA is the only sequence kept; it has 48 bases, read in frame from the first base. The donors were healthy, HIV-negative adults with no recently reported acute infections or vaccinations. Every donor was a Caucasian adult living in Nashville, Tennessee, USA. CD4+ T cells were enriched by magnetic negative selection; naive cells were then positively selected on CD45RA, and the negative fraction formed the memory subset. Blood was obtained by leukapheresis, after which PBMCs were separated by Ficoll-Histopaque density gradient centrifugation and cryopreserved in liquid nitrogen vapor phase. Purity and quantity of every magnetically sorted T cell population were checked by analytical flow cytometry. Genomic DNA was isolated from every sorted fraction and measured by UV absorbance on a Nanodrop 2000c.

TCR CDR3 regions were amplified from genomic DNA by multiplex PCR using the deep immunoSEQ assay. Extracted genomic DNA from each cell subset was spread evenly across all wells of several immunoSEQ 96-well plates, with each plate serving as a replicate. For sorted subsets, each replicate PCR was loaded with about 200 ng genomic DNA, equivalent to some 27,000 T cell genomes. Purified libraries were quantified with a Qubit 3.0 fluorometer, sized on a Bioanalyzer 2100, and re-quantified with the KAPA Library Quantification kit. Every immunoSEQ 96-well plate was sequenced on a separate single-read 150-cycle Illumina NextSeq 550 flow cell. For the original study's pipeline: Because only junctional sequences without quality scores were contained in the immunoSEQ output, filtering matching that applied to full-length reads could not be performed. Sequences were annotated with PyIR, a Python wrapper for IgBLAST v1.9, and V/J genes and CDR3 were assigned using IMGT germline references. Any read was removed if the V/J assignment was weak (E-value above 1e-6), the CDR3 was missing, or the read contained stop codons, out-of-frame junctions, or ambiguous translated residues. V3J clonotypes were defined as sequences sharing the same inferred V gene, J gene, and CDR3 amino acid sequence. Percentage overlap between repertoires was computed as shared unique clonotypes divided by the size of the smaller repertoire. Repertoire richness was assessed with RTK rarefaction, the Chao1 estimator, and Recon v2.1 estimates of unobserved clonotypes. Generation probabilities were computed with OLGA for all TCRbeta clonotypes obtained by the gDNA method from four donors. This is the immuneACCESS table as TCRdb keeps it, with only in-frame sequences that have V and J called. A part of the clones is gone; compared with another copy, unresolved V genes explain less than half, and the rest is unexplained. For V, J and clone size, that table is used; D and trimming come from the DNA. This sample is represented by more than 2 million clones; 95% of them were singletons. The ten largest clones represent roughly 0.13% of the sample.

The TCR sequence derives from a man between 18 and 29 years old in good health. Sample: naive CD4+ T cells sorted from blood. Reading the label with the study, this specimen's cell subset or site is: CD45RA+ positively selected. The chain links TRBV2 with TRBJ2-7, with a tentative D gene TRBD1 over 5 matching bases. The encoded CDR3 is CASSDLGAETKKQQYF. The bases are TGTGCCAGCAGTGATCTTGGGGCAGAAACTAAGAAACAGCAGTACTTC.